This T cell receptor beta chain appears in the sequencing data of a study of shared clonotypes between healthy human individuals. Adult Caucasians living in Nashville, Tennessee made up all of the donors. Clones were read by immunoSEQ multiplex PCR, and TCRdb kept only the in-frame ones, dropping some. The sample includes a few million clones, approximately 96% seen only once; the top ten take approximately 0.13%. The length of the CDR3 is 15 residues. CDR1 and CDR2 (germline): KGHSH, LQKENI. The junction had 7 bases not matched to a gene; V was cut back by 3 bases and J by 4 bases. The sequenced sample consisted of naive CD4+ T cells sorted from blood. Subset here: CD45RA+ positively selected. The chain links TRBV18 to TRBJ1-2; 8 positions match TRBD1. The receptor was derived from a man aged 18 to 30 in good health. DNA for the CDR3: TGTGCCAGCTCACCCCTGGACAGGGCGGTCTATGGCTACACCTTC. Protein product: CASSPLDRAVYGYTF.